A single TCR beta chain is shown here with its context. Germline assignment: CDR1 SNHLY and CDR2 FYNNEI. The CDR3 consists of 13 residues. Generated by immunoSEQ multiplex PCR, the TCRdb table keeps only in-frame clones and is missing some. The table includes over 60,000 clones, about nine tenths detected once. The source of the sample is a study of T cell changes during pregnancy in multiple sclerosis. The J gene is TRBJ2-6, the V gene TRBV2; D gene unclear. The sample consisted of peripheral blood, taken in the first trimester of pregnancy. The receptor's source is a female donor with multiple sclerosis, enrolled in a pregnancy study. CDR3 protein: CASRLSGANVLTF. In DNA, the CDR3 is TGTGCTTCGAGGCTAAGTGGGGCCAACGTCCTGACTTTC. Full variable domain (missing parts from reference TRBV2 and TRBJ2-6): EPEVTQTPSHQVTQMGQEVILRCVPISNHLYFYWYRQILGQKVEFLVSFYNNEISEKSEIFDDQFSVERPDGSNFTLKIRSTKLEDSAMYFCASRLSGANVLTFGAGSRLTVL.